This is a list of T cell receptor beta chains from one sample in a study of shared clonotypes between healthy human individuals. Clones were read by immunoSEQ multiplex PCR, and TCRdb kept only the in-frame ones, dropping some. The table has around 2.5 million clones, over 85% seen once. The sequenced material came from naive CD4+ T cells from PBMCs. These receptors originate from a man between 18 and 35 years old in good health. Some clones in this sample may be carry-over from other donors' samples. Each CDR3 is given with its conserved first and last residue. D genes are given only for firm matches. The size of a clone is reported for some rows only, either as once, few or many, or as a class for expanded clones.

d_call	v_call	clone_size	j_call	cdr3_nt	cdr3_aa
NA	TRBV5-1	NA	TRBJ2-7	TGCGCCAGCAGCGGCCGGGACGGAGCCTACGAGCAGTACTTC	CASSGRDGAYEQYF
TRBD2	TRBV7-3	NA	TRBJ2-5	TGTGCCAGCAGCGCAGGGACTAGCGGGAGGCAGGGGGAGACCCAGTACTTC	CASSAGTSGRQGETQYF
NA	TRBV5-1	NA	TRBJ2-7	TGCGCCAGCAGTTCCAGGGAATTTGACTACGAGCAGTACTTC	CASSSREFDYEQYF
NA	TRBV7-2	NA	TRBJ2-3	TGTGCCAGCAGCCGATCGGGTCGGGGGGATACGCAGTATTTT	CASSRSGRGDTQYF
TRBD1	TRBV5-1	NA	TRBJ1-2	TGCGCCAGCAGCCAACCCGGACAGGGAGGCTACACCTTC	CASSQPGQGGYTF
NA	TRBV6-5	NA	TRBJ1-1	TGTGCCAGCAGTTACGGCCCGAACACTGAAGCTTTCTTT	CASSYGPNTEAFF
NA	TRBV6-1	NA	TRBJ1-1	TGTGCCAGCAGTGAATCATGGAACACTGAAGCTTTCTTT	CASSESWNTEAFF
NA	TRBV9	NA	TRBJ2-7	TGTGCCAGCAGCCCTCGCGGGGCCCTCTCCTACGAGCAGTACTTC	CASSPRGALSYEQYF
NA	TRBV4-1	NA	TRBJ2-6	TGCGCCAGCAGCCATGCCTCCCAGTCCTCGTCTGGGGCCAACGTCCTGACTTTC	CASSHASQSSSGANVLTF
NA	TRBV7-9	NA	TRBJ1-2	TGTGCCAGCACCTTTCTCTTGTGGAGTGGCTACACCTTC	CASTFLLWSGYTF
NA	TRBV27	NA	TRBJ2-5	TGTGCCAGCAGCTCAACAGGGACCCGGAGGGAGACCCAGTACTTC	CASSSTGTRRETQYF
NA	TRBV9	NA	TRBJ1-2	TGTGCCAGCAGCCCCCGTCTGTTCGGGTGGGATTTGAGATACACCTTC	CASSPRLFGWDLRYTF
TRBD2	TRBV7-8	NA	TRBJ2-3	TGTGCCAGCAGCTCTAACGCCCGGGGGGACACGCAGTATTTT	CASSSNARGDTQYF
NA	TRBV2	NA	TRBJ1-2	TGTGCCAGCAGGCGGTTAGTAAACTATGGCTACACCTTC	CASRRLVNYGYTF
NA	TRBV29-1	NA	TRBJ1-2	TGCAGCGTTGAAGATAGAATAGAAAACTATGGCTACACCTTC	CSVEDRIENYGYTF
NA	TRBV15	NA	TRBJ2-2	TGTGCCACCAGCAGAGGGCACAACACCGGGGAGCTGTTTTTT	CATSRGHNTGELFF
NA	TRBV6-4	NA	TRBJ2-4	TGTGCCTGTAGTGGCGGGATTTATAAAACCAAAAACATTCAGTACTTC	CACSGGIYKTKNIQYF
TRBD2	TRBV7-3	NA	TRBJ2-3	TGTGCCAGCAGCTTACGCCCGGGACTAGTGGGCACAGATACGCAGTATTTT	CASSLRPGLVGTDTQYF
TRBD2	TRBV7-8	once	TRBJ2-1	TGTGCCAGCAGCTTAGAGTATCGGCTAGCGGTCGAGAGCTCCTACAATGAGCAGTTCTTC	CASSLEYRLAVESSYNEQFF
NA	TRBV27	NA	TRBJ2-5	TGTGCCAGCAGTTTGGGCCCCATGGAGACCCAGTACTTC	CASSLGPMETQYF
TRBD2	TRBV5-1	NA	TRBJ2-1	TGCGCCAGCAGTAGCGGGAGAGGCGATGAGCAGTTCTTC	CASSSGRGDEQFF
NA	TRBV28	once	TRBJ2-7	TGTGCCAGCAGGGGGTCCATCCCCGACGAGCAGTACTTC	CASRGSIPDEQYF
TRBD2	TRBV5-1	NA	TRBJ2-2	TGCGCCAGCAGCTTGGTAGGCGCTAGCGGGAGGGCAACGGCCGGGGAGCTGTTTTTT	CASSLVGASGRATAGELFF
NA	TRBV5-4	NA	TRBJ1-3	TGTGCCAGCAGCTTGACGGGTGGAAACACCATATATTTT	CASSLTGGNTIYF
NA	TRBV6-5	once	TRBJ2-3	TGTGCCAGCAGACCGCGGTGGTCAAGCACAGATACGCAGTATTTT	CASRPRWSSTDTQYF
NA	TRBV29-1	once	TRBJ2-7	TGCAGCGTTGCCCGGGGGGCCGACGCCTACGAGCAGTACTTC	CSVARGADAYEQYF
TRBD1	TRBV7-8	NA	TRBJ1-5	TGTGCCAGCAGCGTTCAGGGGGCGCGGGGCAATCAGCCCCAGCATTTT	CASSVQGARGNQPQHF
NA	TRBV12-5	few	TRBJ1-2	TGTGCTAGTGGCCCATCCGGGGCAGGGGCGACGAGGGGCTACACCTTC	CASGPSGAGATRGYTF
TRBD1	TRBV7-2	NA	TRBJ2-2	TGTGCCAGCACCCGGACAGGGGGGAGGACCGGGGAGCTGTTTTTT	CASTRTGGRTGELFF
NA	TRBV28	NA	TRBJ2-3	TGTGCCAGCAGAACCGATCGGGGAGATACGCAGTATTTT	CASRTDRGDTQYF
NA	TRBV6-1	once	TRBJ2-1	TGTGCCAGCAGTGGGGACGGCTCGCGGACCAATGAGCAGTTCTTC	CASSGDGSRTNEQFF
NA	TRBV9	few	TRBJ2-3	TGTGCCAGCAGCGTAGTGGGTCGGAGCCCAGATACGCAGTATTTT	CASSVVGRSPDTQYF